This T cell receptor beta chain was observed in a study of blood T cell repertoires in COVID-19. Per the germline V gene, CDR1 is LGHDT and CDR2 is YNNKEL (reference sequence). Trimming removed 3 bases from V and 7 bases from J, with 12 bases in between. The CDR3 covers 14 residues. The method was immunoSEQ multiplex PCR; TCRdb's version includes in-frame clones alone and lacks a portion of them. The sample includes 210,000 or so clones, around 80% of them seen just once. The specimen sequenced was peripheral blood. This receptor was identified in a woman of 80 years or more with active or convalescent COVID-19. This chain links TRBV3-1 (or the pseudogene TRBV3-2) with TRBJ1-4, with a tentative D call TRBD1 (6 bases). The DNA for the CDR3 is TGTGCCAGCAGCCACCTACAGGGCCCTGAAAAACTGTTTTTT. Protein product: CASSHLQGPEKLFF.